Following are 23 T cell receptor beta chains from one sample sequenced in a study of blood T cell repertoires in COVID-19. Generated by immunoSEQ multiplex PCR, the TCRdb table keeps only in-frame clones and is missing some. The sample includes about 150,000 clones, 80% to 90% of them seen just once. The sequenced sample consisted of peripheral blood. These receptors came from a woman aged 70-85 years with acute or convalescent COVID-19.

The rearrangement links TRBV27 to TRBJ1-5; tentatively, D is TRBD1 (6 bases). Germline assignment: CDR1 MNHEY and CDR2 SMNVEV (reference sequence). This CDR3 has 17 amino acids. Trimming removed 6 bases at V and 0 bases at J, with 18 bases between. The CDR3 sequence is CASSATGTSYSNQPQHF. The CDR3 coding sequence is TGTGCCAGCAGCGCTACCGGGACATCATATAGCAATCAGCCCCAGCATTTT.

V and J are TRBV19 and TRBJ2-7, with TRBD1 matching 8 bases. The germline gives CDR1 LNHDA, CDR2 SQIVND (reference sequence). The CDR3 length is 14 residues. Germline trimming cut 6 bases from V and 0 bases from J; bases unmatched to any gene: 4. The CDR3 DNA is TGTGCCAGTAGACGCGACAGGGGCTCCTACGAGCAGTACTTC. Residues: CASRRDRGSYEQYF.

The chain couples TRBV6-5 to TRBJ1-3, with D maybe TRBD1 (5 bases). Between the trimmed V and J ends, which lost 8 bases and 3 bases, there was a span of 8 bases. Germline V CDR1 and CDR2: MNHEY, SVGAGI. This CDR3 comprises 12 residues. The CDR3 here is CASRGNGNTIYF. CDR3 sequence (DNA): TGTGCCAGCCGGGGGAATGGAAACACCATATATTTT.

The CDR3 sequence is CASSVGGAPGYTF. The CDR3 region has the DNA TGTGCCAGCAGTGTTGGTGGGGCGCCCGGCTACACCTTC. This chain links TRBV28 with TRBJ1-2, with D possibly being TRBD1 (5 bases). Deletions cut 5 bases from V and 8 bases from J, with 15 bases between. The CDR3 consists of 13 residues. From germline, CDR1 is MDHEN and CDR2 SYDVKM.

The genes are TRBV30 and TRBJ1-5; no reliable D call. Trimming pared 0 bases from V and 4 bases from J, leaving 7 bases between. The CDR3 consists of 13 residues. Looked up from germline, CDR1 is GTSNPN and CDR2 is SVGIG (reference sequence). Here the CDR3 DNA reads TGTGCCTGGAGTGTACAAGAAAATCAGCCCCAGCATTTT. It codes for CAWSVQENQPQHF.

The genes are TRBV20-1 and TRBJ2-1, with 7 positions matching TRBD1. This CDR3 has 13 residues. Germline assignment: CDR1 DFQATT and CDR2 SNEGSKA (reference sequence). The J segment lost 6 bases and the V segment lost 3 bases, leaving 5 bases of the junction unmatched. The CDR3 coding sequence is TGCAGTGCTAGTAGGGGGCCGATCAATGAGCAGTTCTTC. Translation gives CSASRGPINEQFF.

The chain couples TRBV4-1 to TRBJ1-2; D gene uncertain. The germline V gene has CDR1 MGHRA and CDR2 YSYEKL. Trimming removed 0 bases at V and 0 bases at J, with 8 bases between. The CDR3 length is 15 residues. The CDR3 sequence is CASSQEAETNYGYTF. The CDR3 coding sequence is TGCGCCAGCAGCCAAGAGGCAGAAACTAACTATGGCTACACCTTC.

The rearrangement uses TRBV6-1 and TRBJ1-1, with D hard to call. The V and J ends lost 1 base and 7 bases respectively, with 10 bases between them. There are 13 residues in the CDR3. Germline V CDR1 and CDR2: MNHNS, SASEGT. CDR3 DNA sequence: TGTGCCAGCAGTGAAGGAGCCGGACTTGAAGCTTTCTTT. This encodes CASSEGAGLEAFF.

The chain combines TRBV3-1 (or the pseudogene TRBV3-2) with TRBJ2-5; D is undetermined. The CDR3 has 15 amino acids. Germline loops: CDR1 LGHDT, CDR2 YNNKEL (reference sequence). V was clipped by 0 bases and J by 1 base, with 9 bases between them. The CDR3 nucleotides read TGTGCCAGCAGCCAAGATCGCGGCTTCCAAGAGACCCAGTACTTC. The encoded protein is CASSQDRGFQETQYF.

This sequence joins TRBV7-2 and TRBJ1-1; a weak D match, TRBD1 (6 bases). This CDR3 has 19 residues. CDR1 is SGHTA, CDR2 FQGNSA, per germline. Trimming removed 1 base at V and 5 bases at J, with 26 bases between. The CDR3 here is CASSLERPVRGDGLTEAFF. The CDR3 nucleotides read TGTGCCAGCAGCTTAGAACGCCCGGTCAGGGGAGACGGTTTGACTGAAGCTTTCTTT.

V and J are TRBV19 and TRBJ1-6; 10 bases map to TRBD1. The germline V gene has CDR1 LNHDA and CDR2 SQIVND (reference sequence). This CDR3 comprises 16 residues. The J segment lost 9 bases and the V segment lost 1 base, leaving 6 bases of the junction unmatched. CDR3 residues: CASSIGQGARGSPLHF. The CDR3 nucleotides are TGTGCCAGTAGTATAGGACAGGGGGCGCGAGGTTCACCCCTCCACTTT.

V gene TRBV3-1 (or the pseudogene TRBV3-2) combines with J gene TRBJ1-4, with D maybe TRBD1 (6 bases). CDR1 is LGHDT, CDR2 YNNKEL, per germline (reference sequence). The V and J ends lost 1 base and 10 bases respectively, with 19 bases between them. This CDR3 contains 16 residues. CDR3 bases: TGTGCCAGCAGCCAAGGTCAGGGGCTGGGAGTAGGAAAACTGTTTTTT. It yields the protein CASSQGQGLGVGKLFF.

The chain has TRBV20-1 and TRBJ2-1, with D unresolved. V was shortened by 1 base and J by 9 bases, with 7 bases between the two germline ends. This CDR3 region has 11 residues. Germline V gene lookup returns CDR1 DFQATT and CDR2 SNEGSKA (reference sequence). The chain's CDR3 is CSARVAAEQFF. The CDR3 DNA is TGCAGTGCTAGAGTGGCCGCTGAGCAGTTCTTC.

The V call is TRBV7-9, the J call TRBJ1-1; tentative D call: TRBD1 (5 bases). Trimming pared 1 base from V and 8 bases from J, leaving 14 bases between. Germline assignment: CDR1 SEHNR and CDR2 FQNEAQ (reference sequence). The CDR3 runs to 14 residues. CDR3 bases: TGTGCCAGCAGCTTAGACAGGACAAGTATAGAAGCTTTCTTT. Its protein is CASSLDRTSIEAFF.

This chain links TRBV6-5 with TRBJ2-7; D may be TRBD2 (6 bases). Germline V CDR1 and CDR2: MNHEY, SVGAGI. The V end was cut by 6 bases, the J end by 3 bases, with 12 bases between. The CDR3 is 13 residues long. The CDR3 is CASRGTGVYEQYF. The CDR3, as DNA: TGTGCCAGCAGGGGAACGGGGGTCTACGAGCAGTACTTC.

The rearrangement links TRBV5-1 to TRBJ1-6; D unresolved. The germline V gene has CDR1 SGHRS and CDR2 YFSETQ. V shed 1 base and J shed 9 bases, with 11 bases lying between them. This CDR3 spans 14 amino acids. The CDR3 spells CASSLSDQRSPLHF. The CDR3 DNA follows: TGCGCCAGCAGCTTGAGTGATCAGCGTTCACCCCTCCACTTT.

As for this clone: Other DNA sequences within the sample encode an identical CDR3. The chain combines TRBV18 with TRBJ2-1, with 15 bases fitting TRBD2. Trimming at V came to 0 bases and at J to 1 base, leaving 1 base not matched to a gene. Germline CDR1 KGHSH, CDR2 LQKENI. This CDR3 region has 18 residues. Here the CDR3 reads CASSPPGLAGGSYNEQFF. CDR3 in DNA: TGTGCCAGCTCACCACCGGGACTAGCGGGGGGTTCCTACAATGAGCAGTTCTTC.

The genes are TRBV18 and TRBJ2-1, with D maybe TRBD2 (5 bases). V lost 3 bases and J 0 bases, leaving 9 bases between the germline ends. The CDR3 totals 15 residues. Germline values: CDR1 KGHSH, CDR2 LQKENI. The DNA for the CDR3 is TGTGCCAGCTCACCGGAGACTATCTCCTACAATGAGCAGTTCTTC. Its translation is CASSPETISYNEQFF.

The V gene is TRBV27, the J gene TRBJ1-2; 7 bases match TRBD1. The germline V gene has CDR1 MNHEY and CDR2 SMNVEV (reference sequence). With 5 bases clipped from V and 0 bases from J, the junction kept 15 bases outside the gene matches. The CDR3 has 18 residues. The CDR3 is CASSPRGTARQSNYGYTF. CDR3 coding DNA: TGTGCCAGCAGTCCCCGTGGGACAGCCAGACAGTCTAACTATGGCTACACCTTC.

The chain couples TRBV3-1 (or the pseudogene TRBV3-2) to TRBJ1-6; no clear D gene. Germline V gives CDR1 LGHDT, CDR2 YNNKEL (reference sequence). V gave up 0 bases and J gave up 8 bases, with 11 bases separating them. The CDR3 is 15 residues long. The DNA for the CDR3 is TGTGCCAGCAGCCAAGAAGTCCGGGATTATTCACCCCTCCACTTT. Translated, it gives CASSQEVRDYSPLHF.

The CDR3 DNA is TGTGCCAGCAGCCAAGTCGGGGGGATGAGGCATGGCTACACCTTC. Protein product: CASSQVGGMRHGYTF. This sequence joins TRBV3-1 (or the pseudogene TRBV3-2) and TRBJ1-2, with D possibly being TRBD1 (5 bases). Germline CDR1 and CDR2: LGHDT and YNNKEL (reference sequence). The CDR3 contains 15 residues. Trimming stripped 1 base from V and 6 bases from J, with 15 bases between.

This rearrangement joins TRBV25-1 to TRBJ2-2; 10 bases fit TRBD2. Trimming cost V 8 bases and J 2 bases; bases outside gene matches: 5. Germline V gives CDR1 MGHDK, CDR2 SYGVNS. The CDR3 loop spans 15 amino acids. In nucleotides, the CDR3 is TGTGCCAGCGCCTTAGCGGGGGGAAACACCGGGGAGCTGTTTTTT. It translates to CASALAGGNTGELFF.

The CDR3 is CASRRDRGNEKLFF. The CDR3 DNA reads TGTGCCAGCAGGCGGGACAGAGGTAATGAAAAACTGTTTTTT. The chain has TRBV2 and TRBJ1-4, with TRBD1 matching over 7 bases. J lost 4 bases, V lost 6 bases, and 5 bases had no gene match. Germline CDR1 is SNHLY and CDR2 is FYNNEI. The CDR3 is 14 residues long.